One and the same sample provided the 7 T cell receptor beta chains below, sequenced in a study of graft-versus-host responses after intestinal transplantation. Clones were sequenced by immunoSEQ multiplex PCR, and TCRdb holds only the in-frame ones, with some missing. The table lists 80,000 to 95,000 clones, 85% to 95% of them singletons. Which antigens these TCRs recognize remains unknown. Sequencing was performed on unstimulated CD8+ T cells sorted from spleen or lymph node cells, taken before intestinal transplant. All receptors derive from a human donor who received an intestinal transplant.

V gene TRBV7-9 combines with J gene TRBJ2-3, with TRBD2 as a possible D gene (5 bases). The CDR3 loop spans 13 amino acids. V was shortened by 2 bases and J by 6 bases, with 9 bases between the two germline ends. Germline CDR1 and CDR2: SEHNR and FQNEAQ (reference sequence). As DNA, the CDR3 is TGTGCCAGCAGCTTAATGAGGGTGGATACGCAGTATTTT. This encodes CASSLMRVDTQYF.

The genes are TRBV10-3 and TRBJ2-7; D possibly corresponds to TRBD1 (6 bases). The CDR3 runs to 13 residues. The V gene lost 8 bases and the J gene lost 4 bases, with 15 bases spanning the gap. CDR1 is ENHRY and CDR2 is SYGVKD in the germline V gene. The CDR3, as DNA: TGTGCCATCCAGGGGCCGACCAATTACGAGCAGTACTTC. This gives the protein CAIQGPTNYEQYF.

The chain couples TRBV7-2 to TRBJ2-3; D might be TRBD2 (6 bases). The length of the CDR3 is 17 residues. CDR1 is SGHTA and CDR2 is FQGNSA in the germline V gene. Trimming removed 2 bases from V and 3 bases from J, with 18 bases in between. CDR3 sequence (DNA): TGTGCCAGCAGCTTACGAGGGGCGTCAGGGAGGACAGATACGCAGTATTTT. Its protein is CASSLRGASGRTDTQYF.

The chain is built from TRBV10-3 and TRBJ1-2; 7 bases match TRBD1. The germline V gene has CDR1 ENHRY and CDR2 SYGVKD. J lost 4 bases, V lost 3 bases, and 5 bases had no gene match. The CDR3 consists of 14 residues. The CDR3: CAISDLTGVYGYTF. The CDR3 nucleotides read TGTGCCATCAGTGACCTTACAGGGGTCTATGGCTACACCTTC.

The chain links TRBV21-1 to TRBJ1-5. TRBV21-1 is a pseudogene locus. This CDR3 is built from 15 residues. In nucleotides, the CDR3 is TGTGCCAGCAGCAAAGCCGCGGGACTCAATCAGCCCCAGCATTTT. Translated: CASSKAAGLNQPQHF.

This rearrangement joins TRBV6-5 to TRBJ1-1; 9 nucleotides align to TRBD1. The germline gives CDR1 MNHEY, CDR2 SVGAGI. V lost 2 bases to trimming and J lost 5 bases; unmatched junction nucleotides: 0. The CDR3 totals 13 residues. Written as DNA, the CDR3 is TGTGCCAGCAGTTACGGGACAGGGACTGAAGCTTTCTTT. Its protein product is CASSYGTGTEAFF.

DNA for the CDR3: TGCGCCAGCAGTGAGAGGGGACAGGGTATAGGTTTGAACATTCAGTACTTC. Protein product: CASSERGQGIGLNIQYF. This chain joins TRBV10-1 and TRBJ2-4; 9 nucleotides line up with TRBD1. Germline CDR1 is WNHNN and CDR2 is SYGVQD (reference sequence). The length of the CDR3 is 17 residues. V trimming: 2 bases; J trimming: 7 bases; junction bases outside the gene matches: 12.